This T cell receptor (beta chain) was profiled in a study of control samples from healthy donors and cancer patients. V lost 4 bases and J lost 9, with 13 bases in between. The CDR3 length is 13 residues. Germline lookup yields CDR1 WNHNN and CDR2 SYGVQD (reference sequence). TCRdb's table, derived via immunoSEQ multiplex PCR, lists solely in-frame clones and lacks some. The repertoire shows about 200,000 clones; the top ten hold around 2%. The sample was blood. The TCR comes from a woman in her 30s in good health. The chain recombines TRBV10-1 with TRBJ2-1; D is undetermined. The CDR3 protein is CASSGGILAEQFF. The CDR3 DNA reads TGCGCCAGCAGTGGGGGAATTTTGGCTGAGCAGTTCTTC.